The 18 T cell receptor beta chains below all came from one sample that was sequenced in a study of memory CD4+ T cells and cytomegalovirus serostatus. The sort gate was single viable CD3+CD4+CD8-CD45RO+ cells for memory CD4+ T cells. Assay used: immunoSEQ multiplex PCR; TCRdb lists only in-frame clones, some missing. The sample holds about 92,000 clones, over 70% seen once. The sample consisted of memory CD4+ T cells from blood. The receptors come from an adult in good health and CMV-seropositive.

This clone was found once. The gene calls are TRBV6-6 and TRBJ1-2, with D unclear. This CDR3 region has 12 residues. V was clipped by 10 bases and J by 8 bases, with 17 bases between them. Germline V gene lookup returns CDR1 MNHNY and CDR2 SVGAGI (reference sequence). This CDR3 is CAIKRGSGGYTF. In DNA form, the CDR3 reads TGTGCCATCAAGAGAGGCAGTGGAGGCTACACCTTC.

The genes are TRBV5-5 and TRBJ2-7, with no clear D. Germline V gene data show CDR1 as SGHKS and CDR2 as YYEKEE (reference sequence). The V and J ends lost 4 bases and 0 bases respectively, with 11 bases between them. CDR3 length equals 14 residues. The chain's CDR3 is CASSTDAYSYEQYF. The CDR3 nucleotides are TGTGCCAGCAGCACGGACGCCTACTCCTACGAGCAGTACTTC.

V usage is TRBV4-3 and J usage is TRBJ1-3, with D perhaps matching TRBD1 (5 bases). Trimming stripped 0 bases from V and 0 bases from J, with 12 bases between. The CDR3 has 17 residues. The germline V gene has CDR1 LGHNA and CDR2 YSLEER. The CDR3 DNA reads as TGCGCCAGCAGCCAAGATCGGGGGGGTGTCTCTGGAAACACCATATATTTT. It encodes CASSQDRGGVSGNTIYF.

The chain carries TRBV18 and TRBJ1-2; no definite D call. The V gene's germline CDR1 is KGHSH and CDR2 LQKENI. The V gene lost 2 bases and the J gene lost 7 bases, with 17 bases spanning the gap. This CDR3 contains 15 residues. CDR3 sequence: CASSPNGRPSSGYTF. CDR3 nucleotides: TGTGCCAGCTCACCAAACGGCCGGCCCTCCTCTGGCTACACCTTC.

The chain employs TRBV9 and TRBJ2-5, with 9 bases aligning to TRBD2. This CDR3 contains 17 residues. J gave up 4 bases and V 3 bases, and 13 bases lay outside the gene matches. The germline V gene has CDR1 SGDLS and CDR2 YYNGEE. DNA for the CDR3: TGTGCCAGCAGCGGGGGCGGCGGGAGGGCCTTGGGAGAGACCCAGTACTTC. Its protein is CASSGGGGRALGETQYF.

This rearrangement joins TRBV27 to TRBJ2-5; 8 nucleotides line up with TRBD1. Germline-derived CDR1 and CDR2 are MNHEY and SMNVEV (reference sequence). The CDR3 covers 16 residues. V lost 8 bases to trimming and J lost 5 bases; unmatched junction nucleotides: 16. CDR3 loop: CASSQGGLPGVETQYF. DNA of the CDR3: TGTGCCAGCTCACAGGGGGGACTCCCCGGGGTGGAGACCCAGTACTTC.

The sample holds a few counts of this clone. The V gene is TRBV6-1, the J gene TRBJ2-7; D call uncertain. Trimming left V 0 bases short and J 6 bases short, with 12 bases between. The germline V gene encodes CDR1 MNHNS and CDR2 SASEGT. The CDR3 has 14 residues. This CDR3 reads CASSEAVSWGEQYF. The CDR3 nucleotides are TGTGCCAGCAGTGAAGCTGTATCGTGGGGCGAGCAGTACTTC.

The rearrangement uses TRBV2 and TRBJ2-3; D remains unclear. Germline V gives CDR1 SNHLY, CDR2 FYNNEI. There are 13 residues in the CDR3. Trimming cost V 4 bases and J 1 base, with 6 bases left between them. The DNA of the CDR3 is TGTGCCAGCAGTGTCGAAGGCACAGATACGCAGTATTTT. As protein: CASSVEGTDTQYF.

The chain has TRBV6-1 and TRBJ2-7, with TRBD2 matching over 9 bases. The CDR3 spans 14 residues. V was pared by 7 bases and J by 6 bases, with 10 bases of the junction left unmatched. The germline gives CDR1 MNHNS, CDR2 SASEGT. CDR3 nucleotide sequence: TGTGCCAGCATTCCCGGGACAGCGGGGGGCGAGCAGTACTTC. Its translation: CASIPGTAGGEQYF.

V gene TRBV27 combines with J gene TRBJ2-5, with D tentatively TRBD1 (5 bases). TRBJ2-7 matches the DNA end more closely, so the J call is doubtful. Germline assignment: CDR1 MNHEY and CDR2 SMNVEV (reference sequence). The CDR3 totals 14 residues. The CDR3: CASFPAGLSYEQYF. In DNA, the CDR3 is TGTGCCAGCTTTCCGGCAGGGCTCTCCTACGAGCAGTACTTC.

The chain carries TRBV7-8 and TRBJ2-1; TRBD1 or TRBD2 may be the D gene (5 bases each). The CDR3 loop spans 17 amino acids. V was pared by 4 bases and J by 0 bases, with 16 bases between. CDR1 and CDR2 (germline): SGHVS, FQNEAQ. The chain's CDR3 is CASSWGPSMSSYNEQFF. The CDR3 bases are TGTGCCAGCAGCTGGGGACCCTCTATGAGCTCCTACAATGAGCAGTTCTTC. Full variable domain (remainder filled in from reference TRBV7-8 and TRBJ2-1): GAGVSQSPRYKVAKRGQDVALRCDPISGHVSLFWYQQALGQGPEFLTYFQNEAQLDKSGLPSDRFFAERPEGSVSTLKIQRTQQEDSAVYLCASSWGPSMSSYNEQFFGPGTRLTVL.

The chain links TRBV7-2 to TRBJ2-1; D gene ambiguous. Germline V gene data show CDR1 as SGHTA and CDR2 as FQGNSA. V lost 2 bases to trimming and J lost 0 bases, with 8 bases between them. CDR3 size: 15 residues. The DNA for the CDR3 is TGTGCCAGCAGCTTAACTGTGAGCTCCTACAATGAGCAGTTCTTC. Translation: CASSLTVSSYNEQFF. Based on the CDR3 plus reference TRBV7-2 and TRBJ2-1, the full variable domain is GAGVSQSPSNKVTEKGKDVELRCDPISGHTALYWYRQSLGQGLEFLIYFQGNSAPDKSGLPSDRFSAERTGGSVSTLTIQRTQQEDSAVYLCASSLTVSSYNEQFFGPGTRLTVL.

The chain recombines TRBV5-6 with TRBJ2-5, with unresolved D. The CDR3 runs to 14 residues. V was shortened by 0 bases and J by 1 base, with 7 bases between the two germline ends. Germline lookup yields CDR1 SGHDT and CDR2 YYEEEE. The CDR3: CASSLGQIQETQYF. The CDR3 DNA reads TGTGCCAGCAGCTTGGGTCAGATCCAAGAGACCCAGTACTTC. The complete variable domain, with remaining parts taken from reference TRBV5-6 and TRBJ2-5, reads DAGVTQSPTHLIKTRGQQVTLRCSPKSGHDTVSWYQQALGQGPQFIFQYYEEEERQRGNFPDRFSGHQFPNYSSELNVNALLLGDSALYLCASSLGQIQETQYFGPGTRLLVL.

The rearrangement uses TRBV28 and TRBJ2-1; the match to TRBD1 covers 9 bases. The CDR3 sequence is 15 residues long. The V segment lost 6 bases and the J segment 5 bases; nucleotides outside the gene matches: 8. Germline assignment: CDR1 MDHEN and CDR2 SYDVKM. The CDR3, as DNA: TGTGCCAGCAGCAGCGGACAGGGGCGTAACAATGAGCAGTTCTTC. Amino acids: CASSSGQGRNNEQFF.

This clone is a singleton in its sample. This chain uses TRBV30 with TRBJ2-1; D not resolved. Between the trimmed V and J ends, which lost 2 bases and 3 bases, there was a span of 2 bases. The CDR3 length is 11 residues. The germline gives CDR1 GTSNPN, CDR2 SVGIG (reference sequence). The CDR3 loop is CAWSFYNEQFF. Written as DNA, the CDR3 is TGTGCCTGGAGTTTCTACAATGAGCAGTTCTTC.

The J gene is TRBJ2-3, the V gene TRBV9; D uncertain. The CDR3 extends over 13 amino acids. The germline V and J ends were trimmed by 2 bases and 1 base, with 5 bases remaining between them. Germline assignment: CDR1 SGDLS and CDR2 YYNGEE. CDR3 nucleotide sequence: TGTGCCAGCAGCGTCCCGGGCACAGATACGCAGTATTTT. It yields the protein CASSVPGTDTQYF. Combining the CDR3 with reference TRBV9 and TRBJ2-3 gives the whole variable domain DSGVTQTPKHLITATGQRVTLRCSPRSGDLSVYWYQQSLDQGLQFLIQYYNGEERAKGNILERFSAQQFPDLHSELNLSSLELGDSALYFCASSVPGTDTQYFGPGTRLTVL.

For the CDR3, the DNA is TGCGCCAGCAGCTTTACAGCGGGAGGGCCCTTTTACAATGAGCAGTTCTTC. Protein sequence: CASSFTAGGPFYNEQFF. V and J are TRBV5-1 and TRBJ2-1, with 10 bases aligning to TRBD2. The CDR3 consists of 17 residues. CDR1 and CDR2 from the germline V gene are SGHRS and YFSETQ. V trimming: 2 bases; J trimming: 4 bases; junction bases outside the gene matches: 9.

The chain joins TRBV4-2 to TRBJ2-1, with 9 bases aligning to TRBD2. The germline gives CDR1 LGHNA, CDR2 YNFKEQ. The V segment lost 1 base and the J segment 0 bases; nucleotides outside the gene matches: 10. The CDR3 has 19 amino acids. The CDR3 nucleotides are TGTGCCAGCAGCCAAGCGTCTAGCGGGGTATTCTCCTCCTACAATGAGCAGTTCTTC. Its protein product is CASSQASSGVFSSYNEQFF.